A selection of T cell receptor beta chains follows, all from one sample in a study of blood T cell repertoires in COVID-19. Assay used: immunoSEQ multiplex PCR; TCRdb lists only in-frame clones, some missing. The data contain about 270,000 clones, roughly 84% of them singletons. The material sequenced was peripheral blood. Receptors were obtained from a woman aged 18-29 years with acute or convalescent COVID-19. Both conserved end residues are part of each CDR3. A D gene is named only where the DNA matches it firmly. Clone size is shown for a subset of rows, as once, few, many or a class of expanded clone.

v_call,cdr3_length,clone_size,j_call,d_call,cdr3_aa,cdr3_nt
TRBV6-6,15,.,TRBJ1-2,TRBD1,CASSYSGGTLYGYTF,TGTGCCAGCAGTTACTCAGGGGGCACCCTCTATGGCTACACCTTC
TRBV9,14,.,TRBJ2-3,TRBD2,CASRAGGRSDTQYF,TGTGCCAGCAGGGCGGGAGGACGGTCAGATACGCAGTATTTT
TRBV11-2,14,.,TRBJ2-7,.,CASSLGTGAYEQYF,TGTGCCAGCAGCTTAGGGACGGGAGCCTACGAGCAGTACTTC
TRBV19,16,.,TRBJ1-2,.,CASSRYRPAQQYGYTF,TGTGCCAGTAGTAGATACCGACCCGCCCAACAGTATGGCTACACCTTC
TRBV5-5,11,few,TRBJ2-1,.,CASSPYNEQFF,TGTGCCAGCAGCCCTTACAATGAGCAGTTCTTC
TRBV5-8,14,.,TRBJ2-7,.,CASSLPPGIYEQYF,TGTGCCAGCAGCTTACCCCCGGGTATCTACGAGCAGTACTTC
TRBV6-5,15,.,TRBJ2-7,.,CASSYSTGGSYEQYF,TGTGCCAGCAGTTACTCGACCGGAGGGTCCTACGAGCAGTACTTC
TRBV6-2/TRBV6-3,14,.,TRBJ2-7,TRBD1,CASSSRQGSHEQYF,TGTGCCAGCAGTTCCCGACAGGGAAGCCACGAGCAGTACTTC
TRBV3-1/TRBV3-2,14,.,TRBJ1-1,TRBD1,CASSPGTVNTEAFF,TGTGCCAGCAGCCCCGGGACAGTGAACACTGAAGCTTTCTTT
TRBV19,12,few,TRBJ1-2,.,CASSGDPGGYTF,TGTGCCAGTAGTGGCGATCCGGGGGGCTACACCTTC
TRBV19,12,.,TRBJ1-5,.,CASSSIDQPQHF,TGTGCCAGTAGTTCCATTGATCAGCCCCAGCATTTT
TRBV7-2,13,.,TRBJ1-2,TRBD1,CASSLAQGNGYTF,TGTGCCAGCAGCTTAGCACAGGGGAACGGCTACACCTTC
TRBV6-2/TRBV6-3,15,.,TRBJ2-4,TRBD2,CASSYGASGQNIQYF,TGTGCCAGCAGTTACGGCGCTAGCGGCCAAAACATTCAGTACTTC
TRBV5-1,13,.,TRBJ2-4,TRBD2,CASSLQRGDIQYF,TGCGCCAGCAGCTTGCAGCGGGGAGACATTCAGTACTTC
TRBV19,15,few,TRBJ1-4,.,CASKRGMTTNEKLFF,TGTGCCAGTAAGAGGGGGATGACAACTAATGAAAAACTGTTTTTT
TRBV30,14,.,TRBJ2-3,TRBD2,CAWRTSGSTDTQYF,TGTGCCTGGAGGACTAGCGGGAGCACAGATACGCAGTATTTT
TRBV27,16,few,TRBJ2-7,.,CASSFNSGGAPYEQYF,TGTGCCAGCAGTTTCAATAGCGGAGGGGCGCCCTACGAGCAGTACTTC